This T cell receptor (beta chain) was documented in a study of OX40 agonist ivuxolimab in advanced cancers. Study-level information: Anti-PD-1, anti-PD-L1 or anti-CTLA-4 therapy given earlier was allowed, and over 35% had some. Two cutaneous melanoma patients and one hepatocellular carcinoma patient, three in all, had partial responses.

This CDR3 has 16 residues. Per germline, CDR1 MGHDK and CDR2 SYGVNS. With 6 bases clipped from V and 3 bases from J, the junction kept 12 bases outside the gene matches. Here immunoSEQ multiplex PCR was the method, and the copy in TCRdb shows in-frame clones only, minus some. The sample lists 65,000 to 85,000 clones; 85% were seen once. The source is an adult with an advanced solid tumor such as melanoma, head and neck, liver or kidney cancer. Sample: CD4+ or CD8+ T cells sorted from blood, taken in a trial of the OX40 agonist ivuxolimab. The V gene is TRBV25-1, the J gene TRBJ1-1; TRBD1 aligns across 8 bases. CDR3 amino acids: CASSPRTGRKDTEAFF. CDR3 bases: TGTGCCAGCAGCCCGAGGACAGGGCGGAAAGACACTGAAGCTTTCTTT.